This TCR beta chain emerged from a study of blood T cell repertoires in COVID-19. In the study's own analysis: For nucleated cells, counts were estimated from reference gene primer amplification. This table comes from immunoSEQ multiplex PCR, and its TCRdb copy is limited to in-frame clones, with some not included. The DNA gave D and trimming, while V, J and clone size come from that table. The sample holds fewer than 40,000 clones; about 88% are singletons and the top ten take about 35%. The sequence was obtained from a man in his 70s with active COVID-19. Specimen: peripheral blood.

The CDR3 spells CASSPRAKNIQYF. CDR3 sequence (DNA): TGTGCCAGCAGTCCGCGGGCCAAAAACATTCAGTACTTC. This chain links TRBV28 with TRBJ2-4; D not resolved. The length of the CDR3 is 13 residues. CDR1 MDHEN and CDR2 SYDVKM come from the germline V gene. With 5 bases removed from V and 1 base from J, the gap between germline ends came to 6 bases.